This record concerns one T cell receptor (beta chain) sequence. Its antigen is currently unknown. The sample belongs to a study of shared clonotypes between healthy human individuals. The CDR3 covers 15 residues. CDR1 is SGHDN, CDR2 FVKESK, per germline. Trimming took off 2 bases at V and 4 bases at J, with 14 bases between the two ends. The run depth of the assay was deep. TCRdb's table, derived via immunoSEQ multiplex PCR, lists solely in-frame clones and lacks some. The sample has 1.5 million to 2.5 million clones; about 95% are singletons. Study results and limitations: Of the naive CD4 clonotypes, about 5% were shared across a handful of donors. Among non-shared clonotypes, generation probabilities were lower than among those shared by all four donors.

Terminally differentiated effector memory CD45RA+ cells were left out of the naive CD8 fraction, which was CD45RO-negative and positively selected for CCR7. This receptor was obtained from a man younger than 35 in good health. The chain couples TRBV14 to TRBJ1-2; no clear D gene. Sequencing was performed on naive CD8+ T cells sorted from blood. CDR3 sequence: CASSQTAGTSYGYTF. In DNA form, the CDR3 reads TGTGCCAGCAGCCAAACAGCAGGTACCTCCTATGGCTACACCTTC.